Listed below are T cell receptor beta chains from one sample, sequenced in a study of CD8 T cells in ankylosing spondylitis. TCRdb itself ran the 5' RACE reads through MiXCR, one entry per CDR3 protein. The sample includes hundreds of thousands of distinct CDR3 sequences, 25% to 30% of them seen just once. The specimen sequenced was blood, either unsorted or a sorted T cell fraction (not recorded which). Receptors originate from a male donor with ankylosing spondylitis. CDR3s include the opening cysteine and the closing phenylalanine or tryptophan. D genes are given only for firm matches. Rows give clone size only sometimes, using once, few, many, or a class for an expanded clone.

j_call | clone_size | d_call | v_call | cdr3_aa | cdr3_nt
TRBJ2-1 | few | TRBD2 | TRBV10-1 | CASSESGLAGGESYNEQFF | TGCGCCAGCAGTGAGTCCGGCCTAGCGGGAGGAGAGTCCTACAATGAGCAGTTCTTC
TRBJ2-3 | few | TRBD2 | TRBV2 | CARNSGSWADTQYF | TGTGCCAGAAACAGCGGGAGTTGGGCAGATACGCAGTATTTT
TRBJ2-2 | few | . | TRBV18 | CASSPTGPTNTGELFF | TGTGCCAGCTCTCCCACAGGGCCTACGAACACCGGGGAGCTGTTTTTT
TRBJ2-3 | . | . | TRBV24-1 | CATSDPLIYTQYF | TGTGCCACCAGTGATCCCCTAATCTATACGCAGTATTTT
TRBJ1-5 | . | . | TRBV29-1 | CSVEAAGDQPQHF | TGCAGCGTTGAAGCAGCGGGGGATCAGCCCCAGCATTTT
TRBJ2-1 | . | . | TRBV11-3 | CASSSGHGSYNEQFF | TGTGCCAGCAGCTCAGGACACGGGTCATACAATGAGCAGTTCTTC
TRBJ2-2 | . | TRBD2 | TRBV5-1 | CASSLGLAGNGELFF | TGCGCCAGCAGCTTGGGACTAGCGGGAAACGGGGAGCTGTTTTTT
TRBJ2-7 | few | . | TRBV9 | CASSVEPAGPYYEQYF | TGTGCCAGCAGCGTCGAGCCAGCGGGCCCTTACTACGAGCAGTACTTC
TRBJ2-7 | . | TRBD1 | TRBV18 | CASSPPGQGGWYEQYF | TGTGCCAGCTCACCACCAGGACAGGGAGGTTGGTACGAGCAGTACTTC
TRBJ2-3 | many | . | TRBV10-3 | CAISRGGSADTQYF | TGTGCCATCAGCCGAGGGGGGTCCGCAGATACGCAGTATTTT
TRBJ2-1 | few | . | TRBV20-1 | CSAGGYRNEQFF | TGCAGTGCTGGCGGTTATAGGAATGAGCAGTTCTTC
TRBJ2-1 | few | . | TRBV27 | CASSLRTAGVDYNEQFF | TGTGCCAGCAGTCTTAGGACAGCAGGGGTAGACTACAATGAGCAGTTCTTC
TRBJ1-1 | few | TRBD1 | TRBV7-9 | CASSPSTGRGTEAFF | TGTGCCAGCAGCCCCTCGACAGGGAGAGGCACTGAAGCTTTCTTT
TRBJ2-2 | few | TRBD1 | TRBV20-1 | CSADPGQGAIGELFF | TGCAGTGCCGACCCTGGACAGGGGGCGATCGGGGAGCTGTTTTTT
TRBJ1-6 | . | TRBD1 | TRBV13 | CASSRTGGRNSPLHF | TGTGCCAGCAGCCGGACAGGGGGCAGGAATTCACCCCTCCACTTT
TRBJ2-1 | . | . | TRBV11-3 | CASATYNEQFF | TGTGCCAGCGCAACCTACAATGAGCAGTTCTTC
TRBJ2-1 | few | . | TRBV20-1 | CSASRGNNEQFF | TGCAGTGCTAGTCGCGGGAACAATGAGCAGTTCTTC
TRBJ2-1 | few | TRBD2 | TRBV29-1 | CSGQGLAGAYEQFF | TGCAGCGGTCAGGGTCTAGCGGGAGCCTATGAGCAGTTCTTC
TRBJ2-7 | . | . | TRBV7-2 | CASSPQSSVGEQYF | TGTGCCAGCAGCCCCCAATCGTCGGTTGGAGAGCAGTACTTC
TRBJ2-5 | . | . | TRBV24-1 | CATSDSLPETQYF | TGTGCCACCAGTGATTCCTTGCCAGAGACCCAGTACTTC
TRBJ1-1 | . | . | TRBV20-1 | CSARDITKAFF | TGCAGTGCTAGAGATATTACGAAAGCTTTCTTT
TRBJ2-3 | once | . | TRBV11-1 | CASSGGWWASFADTQYF | TGTGCCAGCAGCGGGGGCTGGTGGGCGTCCTTCGCAGATACGCAGTATTTT
TRBJ1-6 | few | TRBD1 | TRBV20-1 | CSARRSGQGNSPLHF | TGCAGTGCTAGGCGGTCAGGACAGGGGAATTCACCCCTCCACTTT
TRBJ1-5 | few | . | TRBV28 | CASIQDRFNQPQHF | TGTGCCAGCATCCAAGACAGGTTCAATCAGCCCCAGCATTTT
TRBJ2-5 | once | TRBD2 | TRBV15 | CATSRDLGGSSVAETQYF | TGTGCCACCAGCAGAGATCTAGGCGGGAGTTCCGTGGCTGAGACCCAGTACTTC